These T cell receptor beta chains were read from a single sample in a study of blood T cell repertoires in COVID-19. Assay used: immunoSEQ multiplex PCR; TCRdb lists only in-frame clones, some missing. Seen here are more than 90,000 clones, around nine tenths observed once, and the top ten hold roughly 4.5%. Source material: peripheral blood. These receptor sequences come from a man in his forties or fifties with acute or convalescent COVID-19. Each CDR3 is given with its conserved first and last residue. Fields, in order: clone size, V gene, J gene, D gene, CDR3 DNA, CDR3 protein. The D gene is left open where the match is weak. The size of a clone is reported for some rows only, either as once, few or many, or as a class for expanded clones.

>NA|TRBV5-4|TRBJ2-7|NA
TGTGCCAGCAGCTTGGGAGGGTCCGAGCAGTACTTC
CASSLGGSEQYF
>NA|TRBV18|TRBJ1-5|TRBD1
TGTGCCAGCTCACTCCCGGGACAGGGTAATCAGCCCCAGCATTTT
CASSLPGQGNQPQHF
>NA|TRBV5-5|TRBJ1-1|NA
TGTGCCAGCAGCTTGTCCGGTGACACTGAAGCTTTCTTT
CASSLSGDTEAFF
>NA|TRBV5-1|TRBJ1-2|TRBD1
TGCGCCAGCAGCCTGGACAGGGAGTTAGGCTACACCTTC
CASSLDRELGYTF
>NA|TRBV19|TRBJ1-1|NA
TGTGCCAGTAGCCGTAGAGTGAACACTGAAGCTTTCTTT
CASSRRVNTEAFF
>few|TRBV15|TRBJ1-2|TRBD1
TGTGCCACCAGCAGAGGCACTACCGACAGGGCAGCTGGCTACACCTTC
CATSRGTTDRAAGYTF
>NA|TRBV27|TRBJ2-3|NA
TGTGCCAGCAGTTTACGGGGTACGAGAAGCCCCACAGATACGCAGTATTTT
CASSLRGTRSPTDTQYF
>NA|TRBV5-1|TRBJ1-1|NA
TGCGCCAGCAGCGCTTCAGGGAACACTGAAGCTTTCTTT
CASSASGNTEAFF
>NA|TRBV30|TRBJ1-5|NA
TGTGCCTGGAGCCTACGGGGGGGGGCGAGTCTTGGCAATCAGCCCCAGCATTTT
CAWSLRGGASLGNQPQHF
>once|TRBV4-2|TRBJ1-1|TRBD1
TGTGCCAGCAGCCGGGACAGGGCAGTACCTGAAGCTTTCTTT
CASSRDRAVPEAFF
>NA|TRBV18|TRBJ1-1|NA
TGTGCCAGCTCACCAACGGTACAGACCTTCACTGAAGCTTTCTTT
CASSPTVQTFTEAFF
>NA|TRBV7-2|TRBJ1-2|TRBD1
TGTGCCAGCAGCTTAGCGACAGGGTACTATGGCTACACCTTC
CASSLATGYYGYTF
>few|TRBV19|TRBJ2-7|NA
TGTGCCAGTAGTATCGGTAGCCTACGCTACGAGCAGTACTTC
CASSIGSLRYEQYF
>NA|TRBV10-2|TRBJ2-2|NA
TGCGCCAGCAGAGGTGGCAGGGGGAACACCGGGGAGCTGTTTTTT
CASRGGRGNTGELFF
>NA|TRBV13|TRBJ2-5|NA
TGTGCCAGCAGCGCGACAGACCAAGGGAAGACCCAGTACTTC
CASSATDQGKTQYF
>NA|TRBV11-1|TRBJ1-3|TRBD1
TGTGCCAGCAGCCTAGGACAGGATGGAAACACCATATATTTT
CASSLGQDGNTIYF
>NA|TRBV5-6|TRBJ1-2|TRBD1
TGTGCCAGCAATTTGGACAGGGGGCATGGCTACACCTTC
CASNLDRGHGYTF
>NA|TRBV18|TRBJ1-4|NA
TGTGCCAGCTCAATCAAAGCACCTTGGACTAATGAAAAACTGTTTTTT
CASSIKAPWTNEKLFF
>NA|TRBV27|TRBJ1-1|NA
TGTGCCAGCAGACCCGTTTGGGGGGGGAACACTGAAGCTTTCTTT
CASRPVWGGNTEAFF
>few|TRBV2|TRBJ2-2|NA
TGTGCCACCCGGGGGACAGCCCGTCGTGGGGAGCTGTTTTTT
CATRGTARRGELFF
>NA|TRBV30|TRBJ2-5|NA
TGTGCCTGGAGTCCCATTAGTGTGGGGGGAGAGACCCAGTACTTC
CAWSPISVGGETQYF
>NA|TRBV15|TRBJ1-1|NA
TGTGCCACCAGACTGTCCTACGCCGTGAACACTGAAGCTTTCTTT
CATRLSYAVNTEAFF
>NA|TRBV6-4|TRBJ1-4|NA
TGTGCCAGCATAAGACAGCGACAAACTAATGAAAAACTGTTTTTT
CASIRQRQTNEKLFF
>once|TRBV5-1|TRBJ1-2|TRBD1
TGCGCCAGCAGCATACTGGACAGGAACTATGGCTACACCTTC
CASSILDRNYGYTF
>NA|TRBV18|TRBJ2-3|NA
TGTGCCAGCTCACCCGATACTTCCACAGATACGCAGTATTTT
CASSPDTSTDTQYF
>NA|TRBV14|TRBJ2-1|TRBD2
TGTGCCAGCAGCGTAGCGGGAACAAGATCCAATGAGCAGTTCTTC
CASSVAGTRSNEQFF
>NA|TRBV30|TRBJ1-1|NA
TGTGCCTGGAGTGTTCGGGGATTTATTATGGCTTTCTTT
CAWSVRGFIMAFF
>NA|TRBV2|TRBJ1-4|TRBD1
TGTGCCAGCGGATACCACAGGGGCTATAATGAAAAACTGTTTTTT
CASGYHRGYNEKLFF
>once|TRBV3-1/TRBV3-2|TRBJ1-1|TRBD1
TGTGCCAGCAGCCTGGAACCGGGACAGGCCGCGAGGGCTTTCTTT
CASSLEPGQAARAFF
>NA|TRBV6-5|TRBJ2-2|TRBD2
TGTGCCAGCAAGTTGGGACTAGCGGGAGTCGGGGAGCTGTTTTTT
CASKLGLAGVGELFF
>once|TRBV6-5|TRBJ1-6|TRBD1
TGTGCCAGCAGCCGGGGACAGACAAATTCACCCCTCCACTTT
CASSRGQTNSPLHF
>NA|TRBV11-2|TRBJ1-4|NA
TGTGCCAGCAGCGAAAATATAGTCGGAAAACTGTTTTTT
CASSENIVGKLFF